These 9 T cell receptor beta chains share one sample of origin, sequenced in a study of blood T cell repertoires in COVID-19 (dated by TCRdb to 2018 to 2020). Preparation of the library involved the immunoSEQ multiplex PCR assay. The table was pulled from immuneACCESS by TCRdb, which kept in-frame rearrangements only. Such tables lose some clones; where checked, under half of the loss comes from unresolved V genes, and the rest has no known cause. Counted in this sample were about 230,000 clones; roughly 84% of them appeared once. The ten most abundant clones make up around 6.8% of the sample. The sequenced material came from peripheral blood. The source of these receptors is a woman between 50 and 59 years old with acute or convalescent COVID-19.

The chain couples TRBV19 to TRBJ1-5, with 7 bases aligning to TRBD1. CDR1 is LNHDA and CDR2 is SQIVND in the germline V gene (reference sequence). V lost 3 bases and J lost 1; bases outside the gene matches: 3. The CDR3 spans 15 residues. For the CDR3, the DNA is TGTGCCAGTAGTATGGAGGGGGCAAGCAATCAGCCCCAGCATTTT. It is translated as CASSMEGASNQPQHF.

This chain connects TRBV5-4 to TRBJ1-2; 7 positions agree with TRBD1. V shed 4 bases, J shed 3 bases, and the junction held 6 bases outside the gene matches. This CDR3 comprises 14 residues. Germline CDR1 and CDR2: SGHNT and YYREEE (reference sequence). CDR3 bases: TGTGCCAGCAGCCTAGACAGGGCGGACTATGGCTACACCTTC. Protein product: CASSLDRADYGYTF. The whole variable domain, filled in from reference TRBV5-4 and TRBJ1-2, reads ETGVTQSPTHLIKTRGQQVTLRCSSQSGHNTVSWYQQALGQGPQFIFQYYREEENGRGNFPPRFSGLQFPNYSSELNVNALELDDSALYLCASSLDRADYGYTFGSGTRLTVV.

The chain carries TRBV19 and TRBJ1-3; D perhaps matches TRBD1 (5 bases). The ends were cut back, 7 bases at V and 0 bases at J, with 7 bases in the middle. The CDR3 has 13 residues. Germline V gene data show CDR1 as LNHDA and CDR2 as SQIVND (reference sequence). The CDR3 is CASNRYSGNTIYF. CDR3 sequence (DNA): TGTGCCAGTAACAGGTACTCTGGAAACACCATATATTTT.

The chain links TRBV12-3 or TRBV12-4 to TRBJ1-5; 9 bases align to TRBD1. The V and J ends lost 7 bases and 4 bases, in that order; junction bases with no gene match: 2. The CDR3 spans 13 residues. The CDR3 DNA reads as TGTGCCAGCAAACAGGGGGCGAATCAGCCCCAGCATTTT. Its translation is CASKQGANQPQHF.

This chain joins TRBV18 and TRBJ1-2; a possible D gene is TRBD1 (5 bases). V was clipped by 2 bases and J by 0 bases, with 10 bases between them. This CDR3 is built from 15 residues. Per the germline V gene, CDR1 is KGHSH and CDR2 is LQKENI. DNA of the CDR3: TGTGCCAGCTCACCAGGACGGACACCTAACTATGGCTACACCTTC. Residues: CASSPGRTPNYGYTF.

The rearrangement joins TRBV5-1 to TRBJ2-7; possibly TRBD1 for D (5 bases). CDR3 length: 12 amino acids. Trimming pared 5 bases from V and 7 bases from J, leaving 13 bases between. Germline CDR1 and CDR2: SGHRS and YFSETQ. DNA for the CDR3: TGCGCCAGCAGAAGGGAAGGGGTTGAGCAGTACTTC. It encodes CASRREGVEQYF.

This clone showed up just a few times. The chain is built from TRBV9 and TRBJ1-2; a weak D match, TRBD1 (5 bases). This CDR3 comprises 13 residues. With 3 bases removed from V and 5 bases from J, the gap between germline ends came to 11 bases. Germline V CDR1 and CDR2: SGDLS, YYNGEE. This CDR3 is CASSAGDLYGYTF. CDR3 DNA sequence: TGTGCCAGCAGCGCGGGGGACCTTTATGGCTACACCTTC. The full variable domain, completed using reference TRBV9 and TRBJ1-2, is DSGVTQTPKHLITATGQRVTLRCSPRSGDLSVYWYQQSLDQGLQFLIQYYNGEERAKGNILERFSAQQFPDLHSELNLSSLELGDSALYFCASSAGDLYGYTFGSGTRLTVV.

This chain uses TRBV7-2 with TRBJ2-7; TRBD2 matches at 10 bases. Germline V gives CDR1 SGHTA, CDR2 FQGNSA. The V and J ends lost 5 bases and 6 bases, in that order; junction bases with no gene match: 10. CDR3 length: 15 residues. CDR3 nucleotides: TGTGCCAGCAGCCCGCCCAGCGGGGGGGCTGGCGAGCAGTACTTC. Protein: CASSPPSGGAGEQYF.

V is TRBV30 and J is TRBJ2-6; D is possibly TRBD1 (6 bases). Germline CDR1 and CDR2: GTSNPN and SVGIG (reference sequence). The length of the CDR3 is 14 residues. The V end was cut by 3 bases, the J end by 7 bases, with 13 bases between. The CDR3 DNA reads as TGTGCCTGGAGAATACAGGGTGGTGCCAACGTCCTGACTTTC. Protein sequence: CAWRIQGGANVLTF.